The 31 T cell receptor beta chains below all came from one sample that was sequenced in a study of identical twins. Each CDR3 protein gets one entry after TCRdb re-called the 5' RACE reads with MiXCR. In the table there are hundreds of thousands of distinct CDR3 sequences, about 12% of which are singletons. These data also formed part of another study, on yellow fever vaccine responses in identical twins.

Sequenced input: PBMCs. These TCRs come from a young woman in good health.

A few counts support this clonotype. The chain links TRBV19 to TRBJ1-5, with no clear D. CDR1 is LNHDA and CDR2 is SQIVND in the germline V gene (reference sequence). V gave up 5 bases and J gave up 9 bases, with 17 bases separating them. The CDR3 has 14 amino acids. This CDR3 reads CASSFGPRSRPQHF. In DNA, the CDR3 is TGTGCCAGTAGTTTTGGGCCGCGGAGTCGGCCCCAGCATTTT.

The DNA for the CDR3 is TGTGCCAGCAGCTCAGTGGTTTGGGAGACCCAGTACTTC. Translated: CASSSVVWETQYF. The chain recombines TRBV11-2 with TRBJ2-5, with D unclear. The ends were cut back, 4 bases at V and 5 bases at J, with 11 bases in the middle. This CDR3 spans 13 amino acids. Per germline, CDR1 SGHAT and CDR2 FQNNGV.

This clonotype showed up just a few times. The chain recombines TRBV2 with TRBJ2-3, with a weak D call TRBD1 (8 bases). The germline V and J ends were trimmed by 5 bases and 8 bases, with 17 bases remaining between them. Germline loops: CDR1 SNHLY, CDR2 FYNNEI. CDR3 length: 14 amino acids. The CDR3 loop reads CASSTGGRASTQYF. The CDR3 nucleotides read TGTGCCAGCAGTACAGGGGGGAGGGCTTCTACGCAGTATTTT.

The chain carries TRBV2 and TRBJ2-1, with TRBD2 as a possible D gene (6 bases). The germline V gene encodes CDR1 SNHLY and CDR2 FYNNEI. CDR3 length: 15 amino acids. Deletions cut 6 bases from V and 8 bases from J, with 20 bases between. The CDR3 DNA reads as TGTGCCAGCAGCAGACTAAGCGGGCAACAGGATGAGCAGTTCTTC. This encodes CASSRLSGQQDEQFF. Drawing the rest from reference TRBV2 and TRBJ2-1, the complete variable domain is EPEVTQTPSHQVTQMGQEVILRCVPISNHLYFYWYRQILGQKVEFLVSFYNNEISEKSEIFDDQFSVERPDGSNFTLKIRSTKLEDSAMYFCASSRLSGQQDEQFFGPGTRLTVL.

The V gene is TRBV12-3 or TRBV12-4, the J gene TRBJ1-3; D not certain. V lost 3 bases and J 0 bases, leaving 6 bases between the germline ends. The CDR3 contains 14 residues. The CDR3 DNA reads TGTGCCAGCAGTTTTGCCGTCTCTGGAAACACCATATATTTT. Protein sequence: CASSFAVSGNTIYF.

A few counts support this clonotype. The chain employs TRBV3-1 and TRBJ2-3; 8 bases map to TRBD1. CDR3 length: 17 amino acids. Trimming cost V 4 bases and J 1 base; bases outside gene matches: 10. The germline V gene has CDR1 LGHDT and CDR2 YNNKEL (reference sequence). The CDR3 nucleotides read TGTGCCAGCAGCCTCAACCCCCAGGGGGCCGGCACAGATACGCAGTATTTT. Translation gives CASSLNPQGAGTDTQYF.

Many counts were recorded for this clonotype. The V and J genes are TRBV12-3 or TRBV12-4 and TRBJ2-2, with D perhaps matching TRBD2 (6 bases). The V end lost 3 bases, the J end lost 5 bases, and 13 bases lay between the germline ends. The length of the CDR3 is 15 residues. As DNA, the CDR3 is TGTGCCAGCAGTTTCCCCGGGAGCAGGACCGGGGAGCTGTTTTTT. Its translation is CASSFPGSRTGELFF.

The genes are TRBV5-1 and TRBJ2-1; D remains ambiguous. Trimming shortened V by 5 bases and J by 1 base, and 13 bases separated the two germline ends. The germline gives CDR1 SGHRS, CDR2 YFSETQ. CDR3 size: 15 residues. In DNA, the CDR3 is TGCGCCAGCAGGAGTGCTGGGCAATCCTACAATGAGCAGTTCTTC. Translating gives CASRSAGQSYNEQFF.

The chain joins TRBV12-3 or TRBV12-4 to TRBJ2-1; TRBD1 matches at 8 bases. V trimming: 7 bases; J trimming: 15 bases; junction bases outside the gene matches: 8. This CDR3 comprises 11 residues. Written as DNA, the CDR3 is TGTGCCAGCACCCAAGGACAGGGAACGTTCTTC. It yields the protein CASTQGQGTFF.

This clonotype was observed a few times. The chain has TRBV12-3 or TRBV12-4 and TRBJ2-1; D call uncertain. Trimming shortened V by 3 bases and J by 9 bases, and 15 bases separated the two germline ends. CDR3 length equals 14 residues. In DNA, the CDR3 is TGTGCCAGCAGTTTGGTCCTTCCCCGGTCTGAGCAGTTCTTC. Its translation: CASSLVLPRSEQFF.

This clonotype was observed a handful of times. The chain couples TRBV5-4 to TRBJ1-6; no clear D. The CDR3 contains 13 residues. CDR1 is SGHNT, CDR2 YYREEE, per germline (reference sequence). The V and J ends lost 3 bases and 5 bases respectively, with 6 bases between them. This chain's CDR3 is CASSSTDNSPLHF. The CDR3 DNA is TGTGCCAGCAGCTCAACAGATAATTCACCCCTCCACTTT.

There are many counts of this clonotype. The chain employs TRBV29-1 and TRBJ1-1; maybe TRBD1 (6 bases). CDR3 length equals 15 residues. Germline lookup yields CDR1 SQVTM and CDR2 ANQGSEA. V was cut by 5 bases and J by 1 base, with 17 bases left in between. As DNA, the CDR3 is TGCAGCGTTTTCCTAATCGGGACAAGGAACACTGAAGCTTTCTTT. Translated: CSVFLIGTRNTEAFF. Filled out from reference TRBV29-1 and TRBJ1-1, the complete variable domain reads SAVISQKPSRDICQRGTSLTIQCQVDSQVTMMFWYRQQPGQSLTLIATANQGSEATYESGFVIDKFPISRPNLTFSTLTVSNMSPEDSSIYLCSVFLIGTRNTEAFFGQGTRLTVV.

The rearrangement links TRBV2 to TRBJ2-1, with TRBD2 identical over 13 bases. J gave up 9 bases and V 1 base, and 3 bases lay outside the gene matches. This CDR3 region has 15 residues. Germline CDR1 and CDR2: SNHLY and FYNNEI. The CDR3 region has the DNA TGTGCCAGCAGTGAAGTGGGACTAGCGGGAAGTGAGCAGTTCTTC. Its protein is CASSEVGLAGSEQFF.

The V gene is TRBV24-1, the J gene TRBJ2-5; TRBD1 agrees at 9 bases. CDR1 and CDR2 (germline): KGHDR, SFDVKD. V dropped 4 bases and J dropped 7; count of bases not matched to a gene: 9. This CDR3 comprises 15 residues. The CDR3 reads CATSDRTGVGWTQYF. The CDR3 coding sequence is TGTGCCACCAGTGACCGGACAGGGGTTGGCTGGACCCAGTACTTC.

This clonotype occurred a few times. The genes are TRBV29-1 and TRBJ2-6, with D unclear. Germline values: CDR1 SQVTM, CDR2 ANQGSEA. Trimming pared 3 bases from V and 0 bases from J, leaving 3 bases between. CDR3 size: 13 residues. The DNA for the CDR3 is TGCAGCGTTGAGGTCTCTGGGGCCAACGTCCTGACTTTC. This encodes CSVEVSGANVLTF.

The rearrangement joins TRBV7-8 to TRBJ2-7, with D unresolved. The V end lost 4 bases, the J end lost 0 bases, and 13 bases lay between the germline ends. CDR1 is SGHVS and CDR2 is FQNEAQ in the germline V gene. This CDR3 has 15 amino acids. The CDR3 loop is CASSSNGFYSYEQYF. Written as DNA, the CDR3 is TGTGCCAGCAGCTCGAATGGGTTCTACTCCTACGAGCAGTACTTC.

This clonotype was recorded a few times. The chain employs TRBV20-1 and TRBJ2-1; 7 bases map to TRBD1. Germline V gene data show CDR1 as DFQATT and CDR2 as SNEGSKA (reference sequence). The CDR3 is made up of 15 amino acids. V was clipped by 6 bases and J by 0 bases; unmatched bases: 8. For the CDR3, the DNA is TGCAGTGCCCCTGCGACAGGGAACTCCTACAATGAGCAGTTCTTC. Protein: CSAPATGNSYNEQFF.

The rearrangement uses TRBV5-1 and TRBJ2-1, with 8 bases fitting TRBD1. This CDR3 region has 13 residues. With 8 bases clipped from V and 7 bases from J, the junction kept 8 bases outside the gene matches. Germline CDR1 reads SGHRS; CDR2 reads YFSETQ. CDR3 bases: TGCGCCAGGACAGGGGCCGATCGGAATGAGCAGTTCTTC. Translated, it gives CARTGADRNEQFF. The full variable domain, completed using reference TRBV5-1 and TRBJ2-1, is KAGVTQTPRYLIKTRGQQVTLSCSPISGHRSVSWYQQTPGQGLQFLFEYFSETQRNKGNFPGRFSGRQFSNSRSEMNVSTLELGDSALYLCARTGADRNEQFFGPGTRLTVL.

This clonotype has more than one count but fewer than ten. This chain connects TRBV5-1 to TRBJ2-1; 10 nucleotides align to TRBD2. This CDR3 spans 13 amino acids. V trimming: 4 bases; J trimming: 10 bases; junction bases outside the gene matches: 5. CDR1 and CDR2 from the germline V gene are SGHRS and YFSETQ. As DNA, the CDR3 is TGCGCCAGCAGCCCTAGCGGGGGAGTGGAGCAGTTCTTC. Encoded protein: CASSPSGGVEQFF.

This clonotype was seen a few times. The genes are TRBV10-3 and TRBJ2-1; weak D call: TRBD2 (5 bases). Germline V gives CDR1 ENHRY, CDR2 SYGVKD. This CDR3 has 11 amino acids. Between the trimmed V and J ends, which lost 8 bases and 9 bases, there was a span of 11 bases. The DNA for the CDR3 is TGTGCCATCCCCTTCGAGGGTGAGCAGTTCTTC. Amino acid sequence: CAIPFEGEQFF.

This clonotype was detected a few times. The chain uses TRBV14 and TRBJ2-1; TRBD1 is a possible D gene (6 bases). This CDR3 region has 15 residues. CDR1 and CDR2 from the germline V gene are SGHDN and FVKESK. The ends were cut back, 0 bases at V and 6 bases at J, with 12 bases in the middle. CDR3 residues: CASSQDLGAPNEQFF. The CDR3 nucleotides read TGTGCCAGCAGCCAAGATTTGGGGGCCCCCAATGAGCAGTTCTTC. Full variable domain (remainder filled in from reference TRBV14 and TRBJ2-1): EAGVTQFPSHSVIEKGQTVTLRCDPISGHDNLYWYRRVMGKEIKFLLHFVKESKQDESGMPNNRFLAERTGGTYSTLKVQPAELEDSGVYFCASSQDLGAPNEQFFGPGTRLTVL.

This clonotype has a count of ten or more. The chain recombines TRBV12-3 or TRBV12-4 with TRBJ1-2, with D possibly TRBD1 on 5 matching bases. CDR3 length: 13 residues. Deletions cut 1 base from V and 2 bases from J, with 5 bases between. CDR3 protein: CASSLGQNYGYTF. CDR3 sequence (DNA): TGTGCCAGCAGTTTAGGACAGAACTATGGCTACACCTTC.

This clonotype was counted many times. The rearrangement uses TRBV12-3 or TRBV12-4 and TRBJ2-2; either TRBD1 or TRBD2 may supply D (6 bases each). V was pared by 6 bases and J by 5 bases, with 16 bases between. This CDR3 is built from 15 residues. CDR3: CASSPAGAGTGELFF. The CDR3 DNA reads as TGTGCCAGCAGCCCTGCAGGGGCGGGAACCGGGGAGCTGTTTTTT.

This clonotype was observed a handful of times. The V gene is TRBV18, the J gene TRBJ2-5; D may correspond to TRBD1 or TRBD2 (5 bases each). Trimming took 6 bases from V and 5 from J, leaving 19 bases between them. Per the germline V gene, CDR1 is KGHSH and CDR2 is LQKENI. This CDR3 comprises 15 residues. CDR3 DNA: TGTGCCAGCTCCTCAAACCGTGCAGGGACGGAGACCCAGTACTTC. Its translation is CASSSNRAGTETQYF.

In this sample, this clonotype turned up a few times. The gene calls are TRBV2 and TRBJ1-5, with 8 bases identical to TRBD1. V was pared by 4 bases and J by 5 bases, with 7 bases of the junction left unmatched. This CDR3 has 15 residues. Germline V CDR1 and CDR2: SNHLY, FYNNEI. The CDR3 loop is CASSGTGIFDQPQHF. CDR3 nucleotides: TGTGCCAGCAGTGGGACAGGGATATTCGATCAGCCCCAGCATTTT.

This chain connects TRBV5-1 to TRBJ2-1; D uncertain. This CDR3 has 14 residues. CDR1 SGHRS and CDR2 YFSETQ come from the germline V gene. V was trimmed by 0 bases and J by 6 bases, leaving 10 bases between them. The CDR3 coding sequence is TGCGCCAGCAGCTTGGGCACTACCGTCAATGAGCAGTTCTTC. It specifies CASSLGTTVNEQFF. The full variable domain, completed using reference TRBV5-1 and TRBJ2-1, is KAGVTQTPRYLIKTRGQQVTLSCSPISGHRSVSWYQQTPGQGLQFLFEYFSETQRNKGNFPGRFSGRQFSNSRSEMNVSTLELGDSALYLCASSLGTTVNEQFFGPGTRLTVL.

This clonotype appeared many times. The chain is built from TRBV5-1 and TRBJ2-1; D ambiguous. V was pared by 4 bases and J by 3 bases, with 17 bases between. The CDR3 is made up of 16 amino acids. CDR1 and CDR2 (germline): SGHRS, YFSETQ. CDR3 DNA sequence: TGCGCCAGCAGCCAACAATCCCGGGCACTCTACAATGAGCAGTTCTTC. As protein: CASSQQSRALYNEQFF.

This clonotype was found once. J is TRBJ2-2 and V is TRBV5-6; 7 nucleotides line up with TRBD2. CDR3 size: 16 residues. Germline V lookup: CDR1 SGHDT, CDR2 YYEEEE. With 2 bases clipped from V and 3 bases from J, the junction kept 7 bases outside the gene matches. The DNA of the CDR3 is TGTGCCAGCAGCTTTCGACTAGCAGGCGACACCGGGGAGCTGTTTTTT. It translates to CASSFRLAGDTGELFF.

There are many counts of this clonotype. V is TRBV10-3 and J is TRBJ2-5; a possible D gene is TRBD2 (5 bases). CDR3 length: 15 residues. V dropped 5 bases and J dropped 5 bases, with 18 bases sitting between them. CDR1 and CDR2 (germline): ENHRY, SYGVKD. CDR3 region: CAISNQGNTGETQYF. In nucleotides, the CDR3 is TGTGCCATCAGTAACCAAGGGAACACGGGGGAGACCCAGTACTTC.

The rearrangement links TRBV3-1 to TRBJ2-1; 9 bases are shared with TRBD2. Trimming removed 0 bases from V and 4 bases from J; junction bases left unmatched: 4. The germline gives CDR1 LGHDT, CDR2 YNNKEL (reference sequence). The CDR3 consists of 16 residues. For the CDR3, the DNA is TGTGCCAGCAGCCAAGAGTTTAGCGGGAGTTACAATGAGCAGTTCTTC. It codes for CASSQEFSGSYNEQFF.

This clonotype was seen a handful of times. J is TRBJ1-5 and V is TRBV4-1; 9 positions match TRBD1. Trimming cost V 2 bases and J 1 base; bases outside gene matches: 15. CDR3 length equals 20 residues. CDR1 is MGHRA and CDR2 is YSYEKL in the germline V gene. This CDR3 is CASSQYPQGQGRRSNQPQHF. In nucleotides, the CDR3 is TGCGCCAGCAGCCAATATCCCCAGGGACAGGGAAGAAGGAGCAATCAGCCCCAGCATTTT.